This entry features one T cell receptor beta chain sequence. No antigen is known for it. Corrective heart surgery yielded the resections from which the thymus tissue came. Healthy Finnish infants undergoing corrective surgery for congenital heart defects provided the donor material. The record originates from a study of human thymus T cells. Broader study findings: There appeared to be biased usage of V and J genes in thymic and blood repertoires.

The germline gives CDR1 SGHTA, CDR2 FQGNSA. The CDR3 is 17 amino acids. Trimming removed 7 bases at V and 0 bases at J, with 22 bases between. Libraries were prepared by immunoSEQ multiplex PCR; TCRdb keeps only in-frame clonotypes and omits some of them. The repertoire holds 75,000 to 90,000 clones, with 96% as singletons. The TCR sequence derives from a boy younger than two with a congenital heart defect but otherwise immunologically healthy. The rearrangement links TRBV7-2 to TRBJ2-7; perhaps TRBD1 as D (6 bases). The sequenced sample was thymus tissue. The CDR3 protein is CASTPITGSHHSYEQYF. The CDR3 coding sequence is TGTGCCAGCACCCCGATTACAGGGTCCCACCACTCCTACGAGCAGTACTTC.